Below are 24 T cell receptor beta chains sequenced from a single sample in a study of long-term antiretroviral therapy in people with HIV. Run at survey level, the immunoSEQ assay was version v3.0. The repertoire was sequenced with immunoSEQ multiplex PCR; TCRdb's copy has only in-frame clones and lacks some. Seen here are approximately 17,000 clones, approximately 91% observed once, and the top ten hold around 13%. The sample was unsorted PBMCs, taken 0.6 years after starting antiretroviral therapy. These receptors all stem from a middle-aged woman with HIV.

The CDR3 coding sequence is TGTGCCACCAGAGCGGACAGGGTAGGTGGCTACACCTTC. Translation: CATRADRVGGYTF. The chain has TRBV27 and TRBJ1-2, with 8 bases fitting TRBD1. Germline V gives CDR1 MNHEY, CDR2 SMNVEV (reference sequence). V lost 10 bases to trimming and J lost 7 bases; unmatched junction nucleotides: 11. CDR3 length: 13 residues.

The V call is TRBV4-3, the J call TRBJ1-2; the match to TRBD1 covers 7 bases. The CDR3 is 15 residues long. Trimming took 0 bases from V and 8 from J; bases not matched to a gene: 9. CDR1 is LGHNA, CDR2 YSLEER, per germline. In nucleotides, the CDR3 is TGCGCCAGCAGCCAAGATATAGGGACAGCGGGGGGCTACACCTTC. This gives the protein CASSQDIGTAGGYTF.

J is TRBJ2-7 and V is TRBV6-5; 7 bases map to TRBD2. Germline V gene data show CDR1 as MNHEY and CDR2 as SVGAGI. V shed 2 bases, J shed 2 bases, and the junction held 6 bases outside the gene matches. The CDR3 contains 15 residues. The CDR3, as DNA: TGTGCCAGCAGTTACATACCTAGCGGCCCCTACGAGCAGTACTTC. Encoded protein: CASSYIPSGPYEQYF.

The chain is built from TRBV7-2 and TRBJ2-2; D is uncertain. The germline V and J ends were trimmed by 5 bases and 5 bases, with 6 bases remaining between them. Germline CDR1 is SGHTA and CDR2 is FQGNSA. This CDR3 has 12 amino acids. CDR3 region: CASSPSTGELFF. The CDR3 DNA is TGTGCCAGCAGCCCCAGTACCGGGGAGCTGTTTTTT. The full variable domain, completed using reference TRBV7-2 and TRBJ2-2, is GAGVSQSPSNKVTEKGKDVELRCDPISGHTALYWYRQSLGQGLEFLIYFQGNSAPDKSGLPSDRFSAERTGGSVSTLTIQRTQQEDSAVYLCASSPSTGELFFGEGSRLTVL.

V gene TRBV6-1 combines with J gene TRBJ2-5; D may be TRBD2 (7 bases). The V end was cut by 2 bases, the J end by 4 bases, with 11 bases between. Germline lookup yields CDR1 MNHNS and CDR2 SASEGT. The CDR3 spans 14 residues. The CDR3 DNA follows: TGTGCCAGCAGTGAAAGAGGGGGGGGAGAGACCCAGTACTTC. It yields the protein CASSERGGGETQYF.

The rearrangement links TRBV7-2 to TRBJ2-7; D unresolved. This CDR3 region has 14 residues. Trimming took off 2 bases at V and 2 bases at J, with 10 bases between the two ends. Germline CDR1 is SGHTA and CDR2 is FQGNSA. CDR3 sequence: CASSLRRQTYEQYF. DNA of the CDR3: TGTGCCAGCAGCTTACGACGGCAGACCTACGAGCAGTACTTC.

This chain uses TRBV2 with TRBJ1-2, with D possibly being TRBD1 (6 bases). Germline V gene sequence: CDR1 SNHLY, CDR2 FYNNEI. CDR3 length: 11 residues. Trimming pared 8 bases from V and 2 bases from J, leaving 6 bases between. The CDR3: CASQGNYGYTF. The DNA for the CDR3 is TGTGCCAGCCAGGGGAACTATGGCTACACCTTC.

The CDR3 bases are TGTGCCAGCAGTCCCGGTACCTCTAATGAAAAACTGTTTTTT. Translated, it gives CASSPGTSNEKLFF. The genes are TRBV6-1 and TRBJ1-4; D is unclear. This CDR3 spans 14 amino acids. V lost 5 bases and J 3 bases, leaving 10 bases between the germline ends. Germline lookup yields CDR1 MNHNS and CDR2 SASEGT.

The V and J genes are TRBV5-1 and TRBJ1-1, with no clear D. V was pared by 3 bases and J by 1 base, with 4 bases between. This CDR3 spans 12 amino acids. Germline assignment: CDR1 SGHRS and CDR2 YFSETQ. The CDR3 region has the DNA TGCGCCAGCAGCTGGGGGAACACTGAAGCTTTCTTT. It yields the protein CASSWGNTEAFF.

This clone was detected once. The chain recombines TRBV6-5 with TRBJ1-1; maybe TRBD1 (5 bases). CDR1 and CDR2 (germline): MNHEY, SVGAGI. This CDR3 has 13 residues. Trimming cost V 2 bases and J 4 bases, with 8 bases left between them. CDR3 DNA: TGTGCCAGCAGTTACCGTAGGGGCACTGAAGCTTTCTTT. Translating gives CASSYRRGTEAFF.

The DNA for the CDR3 is TGCGCCAGCAGCTTGGATCTTCAAGAGACCCAGTACTTC. Its protein product is CASSLDLQETQYF. This chain uses TRBV5-1 with TRBJ2-5; D ambiguous. In germline, CDR1 is SGHRS, CDR2 YFSETQ. Trimming took 0 bases from V and 2 from J, leaving 5 bases between them. The CDR3 is 13 residues long.

The CDR3 sequence is CASSPHVGWQGSLDNYGYTF. The CDR3 DNA follows: TGCGCCAGCAGCCCGCACGTCGGTTGGCAGGGGTCCCTCGATAACTATGGCTACACCTTC. The chain joins TRBV4-3 to TRBJ1-2; possibly TRBD1 for D (6 bases). Trimming shortened V by 4 bases and J by 1 base, and 28 bases separated the two germline ends. The germline V gene has CDR1 LGHNA and CDR2 YSLEER. This CDR3 comprises 20 residues.

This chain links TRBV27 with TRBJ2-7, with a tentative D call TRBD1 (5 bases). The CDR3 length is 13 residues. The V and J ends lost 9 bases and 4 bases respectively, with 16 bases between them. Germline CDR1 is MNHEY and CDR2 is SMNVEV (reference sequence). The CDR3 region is CASAGLLGYEQYF. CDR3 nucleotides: TGTGCCAGTGCAGGGCTTCTAGGGTACGAGCAGTACTTC.

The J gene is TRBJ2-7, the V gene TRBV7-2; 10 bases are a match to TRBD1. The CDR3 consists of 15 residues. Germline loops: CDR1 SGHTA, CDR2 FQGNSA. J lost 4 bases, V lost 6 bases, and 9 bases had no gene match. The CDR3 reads CASSPTAGQGYEQYF. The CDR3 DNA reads TGTGCCAGCAGTCCCACTGCGGGACAGGGGTACGAGCAGTACTTC.

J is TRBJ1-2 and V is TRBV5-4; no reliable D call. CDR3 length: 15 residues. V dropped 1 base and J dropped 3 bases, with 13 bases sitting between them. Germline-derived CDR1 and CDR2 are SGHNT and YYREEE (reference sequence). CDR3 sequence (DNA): TGTGCCAGCAGCTTGTGGGAAGGCTCCGACTATGGCTACACCTTC. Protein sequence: CASSLWEGSDYGYTF.

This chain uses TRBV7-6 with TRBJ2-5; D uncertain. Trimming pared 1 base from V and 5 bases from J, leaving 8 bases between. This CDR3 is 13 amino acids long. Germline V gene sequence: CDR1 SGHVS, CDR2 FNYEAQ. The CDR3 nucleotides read TGTGCCAGCAGCTTAGAAAGGATCGAGACCCAGTACTTC. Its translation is CASSLERIETQYF.

The chain's CDR3 is CASSLGQASNQPQHF. In nucleotides, the CDR3 is TGTGCCAGCAGCTTGGGCCAGGCGAGCAATCAGCCCCAGCATTTT. The rearrangement joins TRBV5-6 to TRBJ1-5; D remains unclear. This CDR3 region has 15 residues. Trimming cost V 0 bases and J 1 base, with 8 bases left between them. In germline, CDR1 is SGHDT, CDR2 YYEEEE. The variable domain in full, completed from reference TRBV5-6 and TRBJ1-5, reads DAGVTQSPTHLIKTRGQQVTLRCSPKSGHDTVSWYQQALGQGPQFIFQYYEEEERQRGNFPDRFSGHQFPNYSSELNVNALLLGDSALYLCASSLGQASNQPQHFGDGTRLSIL.

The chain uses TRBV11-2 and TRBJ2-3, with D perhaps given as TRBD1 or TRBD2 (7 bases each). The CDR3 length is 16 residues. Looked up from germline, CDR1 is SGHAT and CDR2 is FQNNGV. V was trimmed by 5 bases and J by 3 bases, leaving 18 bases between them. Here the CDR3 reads CASSKRQGGITDTQYF. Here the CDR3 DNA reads TGTGCCAGCAGCAAGAGACAGGGAGGGATAACAGATACGCAGTATTTT. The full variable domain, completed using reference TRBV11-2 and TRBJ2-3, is EAGVAQSPRYKIIEKRQSVAFWCNPISGHATLYWYQQILGQGPKLLIQFQNNGVVDDSQLPKDRFSAERLKGVDSTLKIQPAKLEDSAVYLCASSKRQGGITDTQYFGPGTRLTVL.

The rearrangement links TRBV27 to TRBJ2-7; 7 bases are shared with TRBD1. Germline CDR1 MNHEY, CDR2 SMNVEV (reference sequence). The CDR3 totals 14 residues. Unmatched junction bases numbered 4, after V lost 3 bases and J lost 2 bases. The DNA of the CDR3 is TGTGCCAGCAGTTTGGGGCAGGGGGCCTACGAGCAGTACTTC. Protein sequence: CASSLGQGAYEQYF.

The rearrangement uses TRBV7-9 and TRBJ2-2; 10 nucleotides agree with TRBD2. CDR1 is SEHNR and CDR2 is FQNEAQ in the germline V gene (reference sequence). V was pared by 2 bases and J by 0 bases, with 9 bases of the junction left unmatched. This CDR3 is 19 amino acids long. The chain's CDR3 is CASSLIVIAGGPNTGELFF. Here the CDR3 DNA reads TGTGCCAGCAGCTTAATCGTGATAGCGGGGGGCCCGAACACCGGGGAGCTGTTTTTT.

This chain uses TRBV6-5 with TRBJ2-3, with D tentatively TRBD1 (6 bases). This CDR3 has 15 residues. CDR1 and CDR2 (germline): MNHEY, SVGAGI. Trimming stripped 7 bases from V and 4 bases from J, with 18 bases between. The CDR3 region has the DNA TGTGCCAGCACAGAAGCACAGGGCGGCCCAGATACGCAGTATTTT. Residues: CASTEAQGGPDTQYF.

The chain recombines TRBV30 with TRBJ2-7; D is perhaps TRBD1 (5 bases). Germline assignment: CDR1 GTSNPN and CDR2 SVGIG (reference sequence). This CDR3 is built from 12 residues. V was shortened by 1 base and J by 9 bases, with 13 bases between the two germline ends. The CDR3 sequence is CAWSGQRSLQYF. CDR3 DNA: TGTGCCTGGAGTGGACAGAGGTCTTTGCAGTACTTC.

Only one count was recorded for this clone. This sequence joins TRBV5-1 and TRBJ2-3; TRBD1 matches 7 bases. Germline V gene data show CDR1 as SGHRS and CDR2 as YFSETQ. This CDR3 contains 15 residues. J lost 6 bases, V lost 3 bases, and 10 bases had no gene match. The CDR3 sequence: CASSSGQVFEDTQYF. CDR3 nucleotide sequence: TGCGCCAGCAGCTCCGGACAGGTTTTCGAGGATACGCAGTATTTT. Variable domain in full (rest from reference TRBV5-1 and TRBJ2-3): KAGVTQTPRYLIKTRGQQVTLSCSPISGHRSVSWYQQTPGQGLQFLFEYFSETQRNKGNFPGRFSGRQFSNSRSEMNVSTLELGDSALYLCASSSGQVFEDTQYFGPGTRLTVL.

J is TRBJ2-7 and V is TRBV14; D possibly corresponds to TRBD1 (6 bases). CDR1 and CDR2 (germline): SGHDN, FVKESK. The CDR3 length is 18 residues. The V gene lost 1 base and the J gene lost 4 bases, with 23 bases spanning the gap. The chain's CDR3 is CASSQGDGTGLPNYEQYF. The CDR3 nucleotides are TGTGCCAGCAGCCAAGGGGATGGAACAGGGTTGCCTAATTACGAGCAGTACTTC.